The rows below give T cell receptor beta chains drawn from one sample of a study of regulatory T cells in long-lasting Graves disease. TCRdb analysed the multiplex PCR reads with MiXCR anew, one entry per CDR3 protein. The table has some 350,000 distinct CDR3 sequences, 15% to 20% seen once. These data were also reused for a study on T cells in Graves' hyperthyroidism and ophthalmopathy.

The source material was peripheral blood mononuclear cells (PBMCs), sampled at new diagnosis, from a patient treated with antithyroid drugs. The receptor set was obtained from a woman aged 18-29 years with Graves disease. Both conserved end residues are part of each CDR3. Fields, in order: V gene, clone size, J gene, D gene, CDR3 DNA, CDR3 protein. D genes are given only for firm matches. Where a row states a size, it is once, few, many or the class of an expanded clone; other rows omit it.

TRBV6-1	many	TRBJ2-3	NA	TGTGCCAGCAGACTAGATGGGTTCACAGATACGCAGTATTTT	CASRLDGFTDTQYF
TRBV29-1	many	TRBJ2-2	TRBD1	TGCAGCGTGGGACAGGGGTTCGGGGAGCTGTTTTTT	CSVGQGFGELFF
TRBV7-3	many	TRBJ2-3	TRBD2	TGTGCCAGCAGCTTAACTAGCGGGGGAACTAGCACAGATACGCAGTATTTT	CASSLTSGGTSTDTQYF
TRBV30	many	TRBJ1-1	NA	TGTGCCTGGACAAAATCCCCCTTGAACACTGAAGCTTTCTTT	CAWTKSPLNTEAFF
TRBV18	NA	TRBJ2-5	NA	TGTGCCAGCTCACCACCTACAGGGAAAGAGACCCAGTACTTC	CASSPPTGKETQYF
TRBV3-1	few	TRBJ2-2	NA	TGTGCCAGCAGCCCCTTTGTGGGGGCAACGAACACCGGGGAGCTGTTTTTT	CASSPFVGATNTGELFF
TRBV19	NA	TRBJ1-5	NA	TGTGCCAGTAAAAGAGGGACGGGTAATCAGCCCCAGCATTTT	CASKRGTGNQPQHF
TRBV27	few	TRBJ2-2	NA	TGTGCCACCCGAGAAAGGGGGATCGGGTATCTCGCCGGGGAGCTGTTTTTT	CATRERGIGYLAGELFF
TRBV27	few	TRBJ1-3	NA	TGTGCCAGCTCTCGTTCCTCTGGAAACACCATATATTTT	CASSRSSGNTIYF
TRBV19	NA	TRBJ1-1	NA	TGTGCCAGTAGTGCGGGGGCGGTAAGTGCTGAAGCTTTCTTT	CASSAGAVSAEAFF
TRBV29-1	many	TRBJ2-1	TRBD2	TGCAGCGTGAGGACTAGGGGCCCGGACAATGAGCAGTTCTTC	CSVRTRGPDNEQFF
TRBV18	many	TRBJ2-3	TRBD1	TGTGCCAGCTCACCTTTCGGGACAGGGGGCGAAGATACGCAGTATTTT	CASSPFGTGGEDTQYF
TRBV6-1	NA	TRBJ1-5	NA	TGTGCCAGCATACCACAGGTTAGCAATCAGCCCCAGCATTTT	CASIPQVSNQPQHF
TRBV6-1	many	TRBJ2-7	NA	TGTGCCAGCAAAATAAGGATAGAGTGCTACGAGCAGTACTTC	CASKIRIECYEQYF
TRBV20-1	many	TRBJ2-5	NA	TGCAGTGCTAGAGAGAGGGTCGGGGGCCAGTACTTC	CSARERVGGQYF
TRBV19	NA	TRBJ2-3	NA	TGTGCCAGTAGGCCCGAACCGGCTGGAGATACGCAGTATTTT	CASRPEPAGDTQYF
TRBV3-1	many	TRBJ2-7	TRBD1	TGTGCCAGCAGCCAAGTCGCTAGGACAGGGGGCAGAGACGAGCAGTACTTC	CASSQVARTGGRDEQYF
TRBV28	few	TRBJ2-4	NA	TGTGCCAGCAGATTATCCCCCCCTAAGGCGGCCATTCAGTACTTC	CASRLSPPKAAIQYF
TRBV2	NA	TRBJ1-3	NA	TGTGCCAGCAGGTCGGACAGCTCTGGAAACACCATATATTTT	CASRSDSSGNTIYF
TRBV20-1	many	TRBJ2-3	TRBD2	TGCAGTGCTAGAGGGGGTTTGCGGGAGGTACCAGATACGCAGTATTTT	CSARGGLREVPDTQYF
TRBV19	NA	TRBJ2-4	NA	TGTGCCAGTAGTAGTAGCGTGGCGAACATTCAGTACTTC	CASSSSVANIQYF
TRBV20-1	many	TRBJ2-5	NA	TGCAGTTCCGGGGAGGAGACCCAGTACTTC	CSSGEETQYF
TRBV28	many	TRBJ2-5	NA	TGTGCCAGCAGTTTCCCGTACACCTCCCAAGAGACCCAGTACTTC	CASSFPYTSQETQYF
TRBV19	few	TRBJ2-3	TRBD2	TGTGCCACTAGGGAGGGAGTAGCGGCAGATACGCAGTATTTT	CATREGVAADTQYF
TRBV5-5	many	TRBJ2-7	TRBD1	TGTGCCAGCAGCGGGGGACAGAGCGTCTACGAGCAGTACTTC	CASSGGQSVYEQYF
TRBV27	many	TRBJ2-7	TRBD1	TGTGCCAGCAGTCGAAACAGGGGGCAGGCCTACGAGCAGTACTTC	CASSRNRGQAYEQYF
TRBV5-1	NA	TRBJ2-1	TRBD2	TGCGCCAGCAGAGCGCGGGAGGGCCCCTATGAGCAGTTCTTC	CASRAREGPYEQFF
TRBV2	many	TRBJ1-2	TRBD1	TGTGCCAGCAGTGAAGGCACAGGGGGATACTATGGCTACACCTTC	CASSEGTGGYYGYTF
TRBV2	NA	TRBJ2-1	TRBD2	TGTGCCAGCAGTGAAGGACTAGCGGGAGACCCCTCCTACAATGAGCAGTTCTTC	CASSEGLAGDPSYNEQFF
TRBV5-1	few	TRBJ2-2	NA	TGCGCCAGCAGTCCTAGAGAAAGCGGGGAGCTGTTTTTT	CASSPRESGELFF
TRBV29-1	NA	TRBJ1-2	NA	TGCAGCATCCAAGGGCAGGGATCGTTCAGCTACACCTTC	CSIQGQGSFSYTF
TRBV11-2	many	TRBJ2-3	NA	TGTGCCAGCAGCTTAGGACTACCTAAGACAGATACGCAGTATTTT	CASSLGLPKTDTQYF
TRBV5-1	few	TRBJ2-1	NA	TGCGCCAGCAGCTTGGATCTGAGCTCCTACAATGAGCAGTTCTTC	CASSLDLSSYNEQFF
TRBV28	many	TRBJ2-2	NA	TGTGCCAGCAGTTTATCTCGGGGCTTCGACACCGGGGAGCTGTTTTTT	CASSLSRGFDTGELFF
TRBV28	many	TRBJ1-2	TRBD1	TGTGCCAGCAGTTACCACGGACAGGGGGAAGGTGGCTACACCTTC	CASSYHGQGEGGYTF
TRBV14	NA	TRBJ2-5	NA	TGTGCCAGCAGCCAAGGCGGAGGGTTTGAGACCCAGTACTTC	CASSQGGGFETQYF
TRBV24-1	many	TRBJ2-7	NA	TGTGCCACCAGTACGGTAGGGGACTACGAGCAGTACTTC	CATSTVGDYEQYF
TRBV6-1	few	TRBJ2-7	NA	TGTGCCAGCAGTCCAAGCGACGTTTACGAGCAGTACTTC	CASSPSDVYEQYF
TRBV20-1	NA	TRBJ2-2	NA	TGCAGTGCTAGTTCTCGGTGGGCGAACACCGGGGAGCTGTTTTTT	CSASSRWANTGELFF
TRBV18	many	TRBJ2-3	NA	TGTGCCAGCTCAACGCTACCTCGGCAGGGGCGATTCAACACAGATACGCAGTATTTT	CASSTLPRQGRFNTDTQYF
TRBV30	many	TRBJ2-5	NA	TGTGCCTGGAGTGTAGGTACCAACATGCCGACCCAGTACTTC	CAWSVGTNMPTQYF
TRBV18	many	TRBJ2-7	NA	TGTGCCAGCTCGTTTCAGGGGAGCTCCTACGAGCAGTACTTC	CASSFQGSSYEQYF
TRBV19	NA	TRBJ2-2	NA	TGTGCCAGTAGTATGTCGGGCTGGGCCACCGGGGAGCTGTTTTTT	CASSMSGWATGELFF
TRBV6-5	few	TRBJ2-2	NA	TGTGCCAGCAGTTACCCACCCAAGGAGCTGTTTTTT	CASSYPPKELFF
TRBV4-1	few	TRBJ1-1	TRBD1	TGCGCCAGCAGCCAAGAGAGGAGGACAGGGGGGAAAGCTTTCTTT	CASSQERRTGGKAFF
TRBV5-4	few	TRBJ2-2	NA	TGTGCCAGCAGCTTGGTCGTACAATGGGGGAACACCGGGGAGCTGTTTTTT	CASSLVVQWGNTGELFF
TRBV3-1	many	TRBJ2-3	TRBD2	TGTGCCAGCGCTAGCGGGGGTGATACGCAGTATTTT	CASASGGDTQYF